A single sample gave rise to the 32 T cell receptor beta chains below, sequenced in a study of blood T cell repertoires in COVID-19. Here immunoSEQ multiplex PCR was the method, and the copy in TCRdb shows in-frame clones only, minus some. Of around 160,000 clones in the sample, almost 85% were seen once. Sequenced: peripheral blood. The receptor set was obtained from a human donor with acute or convalescent COVID-19. The donor label of this sample is uncertain.

The V call is TRBV11-3, the J call TRBJ2-3; 9 nucleotides agree with TRBD1. The ends lost 5 bases at V and 5 bases at J; junction bases unmatched: 8. Germline-derived CDR1 and CDR2 are SGHNT and YENEEA. The CDR3 contains 15 residues. The CDR3 sequence: CASSIPGQGGDTQYF. CDR3 coding DNA: TGTGCCAGCAGCATCCCGGGACAGGGAGGAGATACGCAGTATTTT.

The chain recombines TRBV30 with TRBJ1-2, with D unresolved. The length of the CDR3 is 14 residues. Per the germline V gene, CDR1 is GTSNPN and CDR2 is SVGIG (reference sequence). The V end lost 0 bases, the J end lost 7 bases, and 15 bases lay between the germline ends. The CDR3 DNA reads as TGTGCCTGGAGTGTTACTCGGAGCGGGAGTGGCTACACCTTC. It yields the protein CAWSVTRSGSGYTF.

This sequence joins TRBV11-2 and TRBJ1-2; D gene ambiguous. There are 15 residues in the CDR3. The V and J ends lost 2 bases and 2 bases respectively, with 12 bases between them. CDR1 and CDR2 from the germline V gene are SGHAT and FQNNGV. In DNA form, the CDR3 reads TGTGCCAGCAGCTTAATGTTTCGTTCCAACTATGGCTACACCTTC. As protein: CASSLMFRSNYGYTF.

The V call is TRBV9, the J call TRBJ1-6; D is undetermined. CDR1 and CDR2 from the germline V gene are SGDLS and YYNGEE. V shed 4 bases and J shed 5 bases, with 10 bases lying between them. CDR3 length equals 14 residues. In DNA form, the CDR3 reads TGTGCCAGCAGCCCCCAAACAGATAATTCACCCCTCCACTTT. This translates into CASSPQTDNSPLHF.

The chain joins TRBV5-6 to TRBJ2-5, with 9 bases identical to TRBD2. There are 16 residues in the CDR3. Germline CDR1 and CDR2: SGHDT and YYEEEE. With 0 bases clipped from V and 2 bases from J, the junction kept 5 bases outside the gene matches. The CDR3 bases are TGTGCCAGCAGCTTGGGGAGCGGGGGGCTACAAGAGACCCAGTACTTC. This sequence encodes CASSLGSGGLQETQYF. The whole variable domain, remainder taken from reference TRBV5-6 and TRBJ2-5, is DAGVTQSPTHLIKTRGQQVTLRCSPKSGHDTVSWYQQALGQGPQFIFQYYEEEERQRGNFPDRFSGHQFPNYSSELNVNALLLGDSALYLCASSLGSGGLQETQYFGPGTRLLVL.

This sequence joins TRBV6-1 and TRBJ2-7, with unresolved D. This CDR3 is 16 amino acids long. V was shortened by 4 bases and J by 0 bases, with 16 bases between the two germline ends. The germline V gene encodes CDR1 MNHNS and CDR2 SASEGT. The CDR3 loop reads CASSGPEYSNSYEQYF. Here the CDR3 DNA reads TGTGCCAGCAGTGGACCCGAGTACAGCAACTCCTACGAGCAGTACTTC.

The chain uses TRBV6-5 and TRBJ1-6, with 8 nucleotides matching TRBD1. V was pared by 0 bases and J by 10 bases, with 5 bases of the junction left unmatched. Germline V gene sequence: CDR1 MNHEY, CDR2 SVGAGI. This CDR3 comprises 15 residues. CDR3 in amino acids: CASSYSDRGGSPLHF. The CDR3 DNA sequence: TGTGCCAGCAGTTACTCCGACAGGGGCGGCTCACCCCTCCACTTT.

The chain joins TRBV7-9 to TRBJ1-2; 8 bases are a match to TRBD1. Germline V CDR1 and CDR2: SEHNR, FQNEAQ (reference sequence). Germline trimming cut 2 bases from V and 8 bases from J; bases unmatched to any gene: 10. The CDR3 is made up of 15 amino acids. CDR3 nucleotides: TGTGCCAGCAGCTTATTACTCTCGACAGGGGAAGGCTACACCTTC. Amino acids: CASSLLLSTGEGYTF.

The gene calls are TRBV11-1 and TRBJ1-1; D not resolved. With 5 bases removed from V and 4 bases from J, the gap between germline ends came to 8 bases. The germline gives CDR1 SGHAT, CDR2 FQDESV (reference sequence). There are 12 residues in the CDR3. Written as DNA, the CDR3 is TGTGCCAGCAGCCCACAGACCACTGAAGCTTTCTTT. Amino acids: CASSPQTTEAFF.

The chain carries TRBV4-2 and TRBJ2-2, with 9 bases aligning to TRBD1. The V and J ends lost 3 bases and 6 bases, in that order; junction bases with no gene match: 14. Germline V gene lookup returns CDR1 LGHNA and CDR2 YNFKEQ. This CDR3 comprises 18 residues. For the CDR3, the DNA is TGTGCCAGCAGCCAGGCCGCGGACAGGGGAGGTTTGGCCGGGGAGCTGTTTTTT. Protein sequence: CASSQAADRGGLAGELFF.

The chain combines TRBV6-5 with TRBJ1-1, with D possibly TRBD1 on 6 matching bases. The V gene lost 3 bases and the J gene lost 1 base, with 15 bases spanning the gap. Germline CDR1 is MNHEY and CDR2 is SVGAGI. The CDR3 has 16 residues. CDR3 region: CASSYGGRGKNTEAFF. As DNA, the CDR3 is TGTGCCAGCAGTTATGGGGGCAGGGGAAAGAACACTGAAGCTTTCTTT.

The V and J genes are TRBV11-2 and TRBJ1-6; D unclear. Trimming took 4 bases from V and 10 from J, leaving 11 bases between them. There are 13 residues in the CDR3. Germline CDR1 SGHAT, CDR2 FQNNGV. The CDR3 bases are TGTGCCAGCAGCTCCCTGAACAGATCACCCCTCCACTTT. It translates to CASSSLNRSPLHF.

V and J are TRBV9 and TRBJ1-1, with D perhaps TRBD1 (5 bases). The V and J ends lost 0 bases and 5 bases respectively, with 14 bases between them. The CDR3 loop spans 15 amino acids. Germline V gives CDR1 SGDLS, CDR2 YYNGEE. The CDR3 here is CASSVGTGGETEAFF. CDR3 bases: TGTGCCAGCAGCGTAGGAACAGGCGGGGAAACTGAAGCTTTCTTT.

CDR3 DNA: TGTGCCAGCAGCTTGGGCGGGGGGGCATTGGATACGCAGTATTTT. It translates to CASSLGGGALDTQYF. The V gene is TRBV5-5, the J gene TRBJ2-3; 9 bases are shared with TRBD2. CDR1 and CDR2 (germline): SGHKS, YYEKEE (reference sequence). This CDR3 contains 15 residues. V lost 0 bases, J lost 6 bases, and 5 bases stayed unmatched.

The rearrangement uses TRBV5-4 and TRBJ2-2, with 10 bases identical to TRBD1. This CDR3 comprises 16 residues. Germline V lookup: CDR1 SGHNT, CDR2 YYREEE (reference sequence). V trimming: 4 bases; J trimming: 1 base; junction bases outside the gene matches: 4. The CDR3 DNA reads as TGTGCCAGCAGCAGACAGGGGGCCCAGAACACCGGGGAGCTGTTTTTT. This codes for CASSRQGAQNTGELFF.

The chain carries TRBV19 and TRBJ1-2; D may be TRBD1 (5 bases). Per the germline V gene, CDR1 is LNHDA and CDR2 is SQIVND (reference sequence). This CDR3 has 13 residues. V lost 7 bases to trimming and J lost 7 bases, with 16 bases between them. The CDR3 DNA is TGTGCCAGTATCGCAGGGCCCTATTTTGGCTACACCTTC. It codes for CASIAGPYFGYTF.

J is TRBJ2-4 and V is TRBV4-2, with 7 bases identical to TRBD2. The CDR3 extends over 15 amino acids. Germline V gene lookup returns CDR1 LGHNA and CDR2 YNFKEQ. The trim removed 1 base at V and 9 bases at J, leaving 9 bases unmatched. The CDR3 coding sequence is TGTGCCAGCAGCCAAGGGACTAGTGCCGCGCGCATTCAGTACTTC. Translated, it gives CASSQGTSAARIQYF.

J is TRBJ2-5 and V is TRBV5-1, with D tentatively TRBD1 (6 bases). V shed 0 bases and J shed 2 bases, with 11 bases lying between them. The CDR3 has 15 amino acids. The V gene's germline CDR1 is SGHRS and CDR2 YFSETQ. CDR3 DNA: TGCGCCAGCAGCTTGGGGAACAGGGCGCAAGAGACCCAGTACTTC. Encoded protein: CASSLGNRAQETQYF. The full variable domain, in which reference TRBV5-1 and TRBJ2-5 provide the parts outside the CDR3, is KAGVTQTPRYLIKTRGQQVTLSCSPISGHRSVSWYQQTPGQGLQFLFEYFSETQRNKGNFPGRFSGRQFSNSRSEMNVSTLELGDSALYLCASSLGNRAQETQYFGPGTRLLVL.

V gene TRBV3-1 (or the pseudogene TRBV3-2) combines with J gene TRBJ2-5; D possibly corresponds to TRBD1 (6 bases). V lost 4 bases to trimming and J lost 9 bases, with 12 bases between them. Germline V gives CDR1 LGHDT, CDR2 YNNKEL (reference sequence). The CDR3 totals 12 residues. The CDR3: CASSPQKGAQYF. The CDR3 bases are TGTGCCAGCAGCCCCCAGAAGGGGGCCCAGTACTTC.

The chain couples TRBV16 to TRBJ2-5, with TRBD1 as a possible D gene (7 bases). Germline V gene lookup returns CDR1 KGHSY and CDR2 FQNENV. Trimming removed 0 bases from V and 3 bases from J, with 14 bases in between. The CDR3 loop spans 16 amino acids. CDR3 DNA sequence: TGTGCCAGCAGCCAATCGGAAGGCAGGGGGGAAGAGACCCAGTACTTC. This sequence encodes CASSQSEGRGEETQYF.

This clone came up a few times. This sequence joins TRBV25-1 and TRBJ2-3; TRBD1 aligns across 7 bases. The CDR3 is made up of 14 amino acids. Germline values: CDR1 MGHDK, CDR2 SYGVNS. V trimming: 10 bases; J trimming: 1 base; junction bases outside the gene matches: 8. The CDR3 protein is CATEDRWGTDTQYF. The CDR3, as DNA: TGTGCCACCGAGGACAGGTGGGGCACAGATACGCAGTATTTT.

This chain joins TRBV11-2 and TRBJ1-4; 11 bases match TRBD1. Germline CDR1 SGHAT, CDR2 FQNNGV. V shed 4 bases, J shed 5 bases, and the junction held 6 bases outside the gene matches. The CDR3 is made up of 16 amino acids. The CDR3: CASSSGTGGLNEKLFF. The DNA for the CDR3 is TGTGCCAGCAGCTCCGGGACAGGGGGACTCAATGAAAAACTGTTTTTT.

This chain uses TRBV6-6 with TRBJ1-1; D may be TRBD1 (6 bases). Trimming removed 6 bases from V and 4 bases from J, with 21 bases in between. The CDR3 runs to 16 residues. CDR1 is MNHNY, CDR2 SVGAGI, per germline (reference sequence). CDR3 nucleotide sequence: TGTGCCAGCAGACCCGTCTCCGGGACATACGGCACTGAAGCTTTCTTT. Protein product: CASRPVSGTYGTEAFF.

The rearrangement links TRBV4-2 to TRBJ1-2, with 7 bases that match TRBD1. The CDR3 covers 15 residues. V dropped 5 bases and J dropped 4; count of bases not matched to a gene: 10. In germline, CDR1 is LGHNA, CDR2 YNFKEQ. Here the CDR3 reads CASSADRAPAYGYTF. CDR3 nucleotide sequence: TGTGCCAGCAGCGCAGACAGGGCCCCAGCCTATGGCTACACCTTC.

This clone was detected only a few times. V is TRBV12-3 or TRBV12-4 and J is TRBJ1-1; 7 bases map to TRBD1. The CDR3 runs to 13 residues. With V trimmed by 1 base and J by 11 bases, 7 bases remained unmatched. The CDR3 region is CASSLEAGGTAFF. Written as DNA, the CDR3 is TGTGCCAGCAGTTTAGAGGCAGGGGGTACGGCTTTCTTT.

V usage is TRBV25-1 and J usage is TRBJ1-6; TRBD1 is a possible D gene (6 bases). The CDR3 consists of 15 residues. The germline V and J ends were trimmed by 4 bases and 7 bases, with 14 bases remaining between them. Germline loops: CDR1 MGHDK, CDR2 SYGVNS. For the CDR3, the DNA is TGTGCCAGCAGTGTCACAGGGAAGAGAAATTCACCCCTCCACTTT. This codes for CASSVTGKRNSPLHF. The complete variable domain, with remaining parts taken from reference TRBV25-1 and TRBJ1-6, reads EADIYQTPRYLVIGTGKKITLECSQTMGHDKMYWYQQDPGMELHLIHYSYGVNSTEKGDLSSESTVSRIRTEHFPLTLESARPSHTSQYLCASSVTGKRNSPLHFGNGTRLTVT.

The chain uses TRBV12-3 or TRBV12-4 and TRBJ1-1; the D is unclear. V shed 7 bases and J shed 7 bases, with 10 bases lying between them. The CDR3 is made up of 11 amino acids. CDR3 DNA sequence: TGTGCCAGCATCCAAGCGGGTGAAGCTTTCTTT. Its protein product is CASIQAGEAFF.

Details on this clone: A junction boundary mismatches the germline segment, possibly from a read error. The rearrangement uses TRBV3-1 (or the pseudogene TRBV3-2) and TRBJ1-2, with 7 positions matching TRBD1. The length of the CDR3 is 14 residues. Germline values: CDR1 LGHDT, CDR2 YNNKEL (reference sequence). CDR3 residues: CASTQRGRVDGYTF. DNA of the CDR3: TGTGCCAGCACCCAAAGGGGGCGCGTCGATGGCTACACCTTC.

The chain carries TRBV4-1 and TRBJ1-2; perhaps TRBD1 as D (6 bases). Trimming pared 0 bases from V and 7 bases from J, leaving 15 bases between. The germline V gene encodes CDR1 MGHRA and CDR2 YSYEKL. There are 15 residues in the CDR3. The CDR3 DNA follows: TGCGCCAGCAGCCAAGACCAGGGGCTAAGTTCTGGCTACACCTTC. Its protein product is CASSQDQGLSSGYTF.

The J gene is TRBJ2-3, the V gene TRBV12-3 or TRBV12-4; D call uncertain. The CDR3 runs to 12 residues. With 7 bases removed from V and 5 bases from J, the gap between germline ends came to 10 bases. The CDR3 loop reads CASTIHGDTQYF. CDR3 DNA: TGTGCCAGCACCATCCACGGAGATACGCAGTATTTT.

This clone was seen a single time. V is TRBV7-8 and J is TRBJ2-1; D may be TRBD2 (6 bases). The V gene's germline CDR1 is SGHVS and CDR2 FQNEAQ. This CDR3 has 16 amino acids. Trimming took off 2 bases at V and 5 bases at J, with 16 bases between the two ends. CDR3 loop: CASSLIFGTGNNEQFF. The DNA for the CDR3 is TGTGCCAGCAGCTTAATATTCGGGACTGGCAACAATGAGCAGTTCTTC.

The V call is TRBV19, the J call TRBJ1-4; D is ambiguous. Germline V gene data show CDR1 as LNHDA and CDR2 as SQIVND (reference sequence). CDR3 length equals 12 residues. Trimming pared 3 bases from V and 8 bases from J, leaving 7 bases between. This CDR3 reads CASSIHGEKLFF. CDR3 coding DNA: TGTGCCAGTAGTATCCACGGGGAAAAACTGTTTTTT.